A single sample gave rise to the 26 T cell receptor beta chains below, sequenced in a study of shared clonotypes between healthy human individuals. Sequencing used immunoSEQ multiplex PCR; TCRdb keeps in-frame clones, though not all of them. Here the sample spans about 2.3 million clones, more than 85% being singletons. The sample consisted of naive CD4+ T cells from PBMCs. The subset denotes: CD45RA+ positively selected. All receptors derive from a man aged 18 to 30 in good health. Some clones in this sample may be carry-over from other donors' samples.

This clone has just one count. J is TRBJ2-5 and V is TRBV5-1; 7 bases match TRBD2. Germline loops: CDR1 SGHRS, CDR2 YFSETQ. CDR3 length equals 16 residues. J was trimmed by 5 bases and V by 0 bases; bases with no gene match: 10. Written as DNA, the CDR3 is TGCGCCAGCAGCTTGGGGCCTCGGGGAGGGCCGGAGACCCAGTACTTC. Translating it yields CASSLGPRGGPETQYF. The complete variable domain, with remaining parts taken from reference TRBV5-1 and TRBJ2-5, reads KAGVTQTPRYLIKTRGQQVTLSCSPISGHRSVSWYQQTPGQGLQFLFEYFSETQRNKGNFPGRFSGRQFSNSRSEMNVSTLELGDSALYLCASSLGPRGGPETQYFGPGTRLLVL.

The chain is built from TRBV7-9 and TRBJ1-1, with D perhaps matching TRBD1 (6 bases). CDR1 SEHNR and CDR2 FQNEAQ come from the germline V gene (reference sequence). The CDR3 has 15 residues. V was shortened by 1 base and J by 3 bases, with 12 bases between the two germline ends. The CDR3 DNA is TGTGCCAGCAGCTTAGGGGGGGCGCTGGACACTGAAGCTTTCTTT. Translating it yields CASSLGGALDTEAFF.

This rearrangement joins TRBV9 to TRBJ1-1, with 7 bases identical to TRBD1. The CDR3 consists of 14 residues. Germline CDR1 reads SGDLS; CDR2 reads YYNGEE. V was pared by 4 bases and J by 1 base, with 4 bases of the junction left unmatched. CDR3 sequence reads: CASSKTGANTEAFF. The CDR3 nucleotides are TGTGCCAGCAGCAAAACAGGGGCGAACACTGAAGCTTTCTTT. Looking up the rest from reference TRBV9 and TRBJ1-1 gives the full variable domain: DSGVTQTPKHLITATGQRVTLRCSPRSGDLSVYWYQQSLDQGLQFLIQYYNGEERAKGNILERFSAQQFPDLHSELNLSSLELGDSALYFCASSKTGANTEAFFGQGTRLTVV.

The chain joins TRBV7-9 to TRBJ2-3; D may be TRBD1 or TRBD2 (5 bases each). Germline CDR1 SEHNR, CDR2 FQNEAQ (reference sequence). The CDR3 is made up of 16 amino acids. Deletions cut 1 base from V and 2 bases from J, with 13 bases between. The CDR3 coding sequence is TGTGCCAGCAGCTTAGTTGAGGGACGGATCACAGATACGCAGTATTTT. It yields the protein CASSLVEGRITDTQYF.

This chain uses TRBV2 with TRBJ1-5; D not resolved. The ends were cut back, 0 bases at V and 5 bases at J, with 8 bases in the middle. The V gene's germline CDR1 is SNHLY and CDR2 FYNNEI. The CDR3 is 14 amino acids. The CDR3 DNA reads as TGTGCCAGCAGTGAAGCATGGGAGGATCAGCCCCAGCATTTT. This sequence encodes CASSEAWEDQPQHF.

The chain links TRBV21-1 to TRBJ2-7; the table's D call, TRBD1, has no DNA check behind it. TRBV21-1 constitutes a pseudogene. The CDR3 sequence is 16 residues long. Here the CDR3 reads CASSKPGDRNFYEQYF. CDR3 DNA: TGTGCCAGCAGCAAACCCGGGGACAGGAATTTCTACGAGCAGTACTTC.

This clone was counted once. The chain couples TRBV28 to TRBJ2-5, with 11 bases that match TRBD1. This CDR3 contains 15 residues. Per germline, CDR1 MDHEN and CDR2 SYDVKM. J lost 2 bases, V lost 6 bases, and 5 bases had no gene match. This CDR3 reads CASSGQGAGQETQYF. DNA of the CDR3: TGTGCCAGCAGCGGACAGGGGGCGGGTCAAGAGACCCAGTACTTC.

Here the CDR3 reads CASSTKSYNEQFF. The DNA for the CDR3 is TGTGCCAGTAGTACGAAATCGTACAATGAGCAGTTCTTC. The chain joins TRBV19 to TRBJ2-1; D ambiguous. The V end was cut by 4 bases, the J end by 4 bases, with 8 bases between. The germline V gene has CDR1 LNHDA and CDR2 SQIVND (reference sequence). This CDR3 contains 13 residues.

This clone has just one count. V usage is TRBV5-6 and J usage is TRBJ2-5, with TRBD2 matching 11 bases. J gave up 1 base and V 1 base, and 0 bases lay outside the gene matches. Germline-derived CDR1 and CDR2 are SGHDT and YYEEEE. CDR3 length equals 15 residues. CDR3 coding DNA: TGTGCCAGCAGCTTGCTAGCGGGGGGCCAAGAGACCCAGTACTTC. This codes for CASSLLAGGQETQYF.

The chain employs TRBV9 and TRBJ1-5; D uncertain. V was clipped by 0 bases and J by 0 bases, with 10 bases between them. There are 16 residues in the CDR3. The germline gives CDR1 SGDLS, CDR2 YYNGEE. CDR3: CASSVEGSYSNQPQHF. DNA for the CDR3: TGTGCCAGCAGCGTAGAAGGCAGTTATAGCAATCAGCCCCAGCATTTT.

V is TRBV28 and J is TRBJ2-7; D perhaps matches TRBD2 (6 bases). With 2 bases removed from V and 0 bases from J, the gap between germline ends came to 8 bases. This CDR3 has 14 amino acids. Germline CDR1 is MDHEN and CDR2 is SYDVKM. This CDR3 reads CASSLTSSSYEQYF. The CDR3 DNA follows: TGTGCCAGCAGTTTAACTAGCAGCTCCTACGAGCAGTACTTC.

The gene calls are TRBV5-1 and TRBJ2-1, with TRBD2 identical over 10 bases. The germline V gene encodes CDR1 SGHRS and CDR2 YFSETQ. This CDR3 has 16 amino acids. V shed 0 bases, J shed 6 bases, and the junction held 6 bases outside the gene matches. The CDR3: CASSLVPSGSTNEQFF. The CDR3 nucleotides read TGCGCCAGCAGCTTGGTCCCTAGCGGGAGTACCAATGAGCAGTTCTTC. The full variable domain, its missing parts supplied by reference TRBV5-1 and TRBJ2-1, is KAGVTQTPRYLIKTRGQQVTLSCSPISGHRSVSWYQQTPGQGLQFLFEYFSETQRNKGNFPGRFSGRQFSNSRSEMNVSTLELGDSALYLCASSLVPSGSTNEQFFGPGTRLTVL.

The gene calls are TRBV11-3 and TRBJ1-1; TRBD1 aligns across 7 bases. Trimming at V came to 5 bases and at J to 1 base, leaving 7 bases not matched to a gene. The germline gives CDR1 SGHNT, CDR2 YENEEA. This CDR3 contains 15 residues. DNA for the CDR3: TGTGCCAGCAGCGCTCAAGGGGGCGGGAACACTGAAGCTTTCTTT. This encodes CASSAQGGGNTEAFF.

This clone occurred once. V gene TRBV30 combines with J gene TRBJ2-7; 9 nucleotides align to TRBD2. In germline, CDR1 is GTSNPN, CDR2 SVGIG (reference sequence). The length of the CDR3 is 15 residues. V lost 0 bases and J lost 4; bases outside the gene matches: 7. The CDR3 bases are TGTGCCTGGAGTGTATGGGGTAGCGGGAGATACGAGCAGTACTTC. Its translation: CAWSVWGSGRYEQYF.

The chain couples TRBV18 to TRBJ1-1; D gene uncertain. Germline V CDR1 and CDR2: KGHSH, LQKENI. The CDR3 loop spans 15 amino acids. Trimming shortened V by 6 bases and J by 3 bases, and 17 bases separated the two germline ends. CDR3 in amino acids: CASSMDLLVDTEAFF. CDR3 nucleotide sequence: TGTGCCAGCTCCATGGACCTACTCGTGGACACTGAAGCTTTCTTT.

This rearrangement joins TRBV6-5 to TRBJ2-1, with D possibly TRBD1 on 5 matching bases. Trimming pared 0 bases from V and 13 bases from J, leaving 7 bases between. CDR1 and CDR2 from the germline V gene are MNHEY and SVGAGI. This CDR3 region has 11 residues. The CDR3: CASSYSTVQFF. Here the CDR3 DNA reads TGTGCCAGCAGTTACTCGACAGTCCAGTTCTTC.

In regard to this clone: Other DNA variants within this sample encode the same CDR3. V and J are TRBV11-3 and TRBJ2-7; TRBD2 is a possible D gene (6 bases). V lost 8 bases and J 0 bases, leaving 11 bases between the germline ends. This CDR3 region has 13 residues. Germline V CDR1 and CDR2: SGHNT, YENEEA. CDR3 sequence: CASSPGSSYEQYF. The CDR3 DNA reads TGTGCCAGCTCCCCCGGGAGCTCCTACGAGCAGTACTTC.

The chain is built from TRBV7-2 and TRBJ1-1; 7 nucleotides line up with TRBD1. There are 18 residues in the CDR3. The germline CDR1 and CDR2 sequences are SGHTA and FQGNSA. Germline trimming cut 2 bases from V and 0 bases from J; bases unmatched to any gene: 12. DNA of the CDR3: TGTGCCAGCAGCTTAAGGGTGACAGGGCGACAAATGAACACTGAAGCTTTCTTT. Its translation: CASSLRVTGRQMNTEAFF.

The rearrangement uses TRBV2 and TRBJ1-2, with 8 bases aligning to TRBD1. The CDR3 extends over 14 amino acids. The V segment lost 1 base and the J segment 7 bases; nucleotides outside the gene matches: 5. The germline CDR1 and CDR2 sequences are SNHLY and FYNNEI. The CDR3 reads CASSEDRGFGGYTF. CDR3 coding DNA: TGTGCCAGCAGTGAAGACAGGGGGTTTGGTGGCTACACCTTC. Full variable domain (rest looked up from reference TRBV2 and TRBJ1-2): EPEVTQTPSHQVTQMGQEVILRCVPISNHLYFYWYRQILGQKVEFLVSFYNNEISEKSEIFDDQFSVERPDGSNFTLKIRSTKLEDSAMYFCASSEDRGFGGYTFGSGTRLTVV.

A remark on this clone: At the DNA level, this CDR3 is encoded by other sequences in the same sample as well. The DNA for the CDR3 is TGTGCCAGCAACCGACTAGCGGGAGGGACCACAGATACGCAGTATTTT. Translating gives CASNRLAGGTTDTQYF. The chain recombines TRBV27 with TRBJ2-3; 14 nucleotides align to TRBD2. CDR1 MNHEY and CDR2 SMNVEV come from the germline V gene (reference sequence). V lost 7 bases, J lost 2 bases, and 5 bases stayed unmatched. The CDR3 length is 16 residues.

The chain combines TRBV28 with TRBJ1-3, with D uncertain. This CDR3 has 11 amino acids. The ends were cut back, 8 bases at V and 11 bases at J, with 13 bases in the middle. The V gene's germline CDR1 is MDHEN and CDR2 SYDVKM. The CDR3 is CASRTEGAIYF. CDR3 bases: TGTGCCAGCCGCACGGAGGGCGCCATATATTTT.

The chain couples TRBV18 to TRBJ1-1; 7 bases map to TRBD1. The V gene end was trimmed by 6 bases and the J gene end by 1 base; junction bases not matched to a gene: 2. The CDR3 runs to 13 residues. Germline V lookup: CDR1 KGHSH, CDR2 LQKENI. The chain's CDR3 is CASSNRGNTEAFF. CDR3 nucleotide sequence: TGTGCCAGCTCTAACAGGGGGAACACTGAAGCTTTCTTT.

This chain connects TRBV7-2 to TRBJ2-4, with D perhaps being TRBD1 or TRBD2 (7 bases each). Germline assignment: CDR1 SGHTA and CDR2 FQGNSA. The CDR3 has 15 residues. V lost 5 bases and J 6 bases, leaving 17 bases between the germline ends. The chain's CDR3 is CASSPRGGQINIQYF. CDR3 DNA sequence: TGTGCCAGCAGCCCCAGGGGGGGACAGATAAACATTCAGTACTTC.

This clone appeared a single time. This chain's CDR3 is CASSLWSSGYPYNEQFF. The CDR3 nucleotides are TGTGCCAGCAGCTTATGGTCTAGCGGTTACCCCTACAATGAGCAGTTCTTC. This chain joins TRBV7-2 and TRBJ2-1; 7 positions match TRBD2. Germline V gene data show CDR1 as SGHTA and CDR2 as FQGNSA. The CDR3 has 17 amino acids. The J segment lost 2 bases and the V segment lost 2 bases, leaving 9 bases of the junction unmatched.

The CDR3 loop reads CATSRDLAGGGEKLFF. CDR3 sequence (DNA): TGTGCCACCAGCAGAGATCTGGCAGGGGGTGGTGAAAAACTGTTTTTT. The rearrangement joins TRBV15 to TRBJ1-4, with TRBD1 identical over 7 bases. The germline gives CDR1 LNHNV, CDR2 YYDKDF (reference sequence). The CDR3 covers 16 residues. The V and J ends lost 0 bases and 7 bases, in that order; junction bases with no gene match: 8. The full variable domain, completed using reference TRBV15 and TRBJ1-4, is DAMVIQNPRYQVTQFGKPVTLSCSQTLNHNVMYWYQQKSSQAPKLLFHYYDKDFNNEADTPDNFQSRRPNTSFCFLDIRSPGLGDTAMYLCATSRDLAGGGEKLFFGSGTQLSVL.

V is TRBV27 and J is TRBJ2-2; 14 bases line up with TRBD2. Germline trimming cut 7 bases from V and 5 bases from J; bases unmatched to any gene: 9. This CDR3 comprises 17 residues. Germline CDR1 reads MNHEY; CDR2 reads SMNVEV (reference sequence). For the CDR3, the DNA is TGTGCCAGCAACCCCGGACTAGCGGGAGGACGGACCGGGGAGCTGTTTTTT. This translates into CASNPGLAGGRTGELFF.